This T cell receptor (beta chain) appears in the sequencing data of a study of blood T cells in healthy people across ages. The germline V gene has CDR1 SEHNR and CDR2 FQNEAQ (reference sequence). Between the trimmed V and J ends, which lost 1 base and 4 bases, there was a span of 14 bases. This CDR3 is 17 amino acids long. Sample-barcoded 5' priming and a J-beta primer mix drove a second PCR of roughly 6 to 12 cycles. A single record per CDR3 protein comes from TCRdb applying MiXCR to the 5' RACE reads. The table includes 550,000 to 600,000 distinct CDR3 sequences, around half detected once. This chain joins TRBV7-9 and TRBJ2-6; D remains ambiguous. The TCR originated in an elderly man in good health. The sample comprised blood. The CDR3 DNA sequence: TGTGCCAGCAGCTTAGGGGTCCCGCTCTGGGGGGCCAACGTCCTGACTTTC. The encoded protein is CASSLGVPLWGANVLTF.